These 30 T cell receptor beta chains were all obtained from the same sample, sequenced in a study of shared clonotypes between healthy human individuals. TCRdb keeps only in-frame clones here, not all; method: immunoSEQ multiplex PCR. The sample has hundreds of thousands of clones; roughly 72% are singletons. What was sequenced was memory CD4+ T cells sorted from blood. As to subset: CD45RA-negative fraction. These receptors were obtained from a woman aged 25 to 45 in good health.

The table lists this clone with a few counts. The rearrangement joins TRBV4-1 to TRBJ1-3; no reliable D call. The germline CDR1 and CDR2 sequences are MGHRA and YSYEKL. The length of the CDR3 is 15 residues. Trimming left V 1 base short and J 0 bases short, with 7 bases between. The CDR3 sequence is CASSQGFGSGNTIYF. CDR3 DNA sequence: TGCGCCAGCAGCCAAGGCTTCGGCTCTGGAAACACCATATATTTT.

The rearrangement joins TRBV4-2 to TRBJ1-5; D unresolved. Germline-derived CDR1 and CDR2 are LGHNA and YNFKEQ. V gave up 1 base and J gave up 4 bases, with 11 bases separating them. This CDR3 has 15 residues. CDR3 DNA sequence: TGTGCCAGCAGCCAAGGGGTGGCGGGAAATCAGCCCCAGCATTTT. Its protein is CASSQGVAGNQPQHF.

The rearrangement uses TRBV28 and TRBJ1-1; D not certain. Germline V lookup: CDR1 MDHEN, CDR2 SYDVKM. The CDR3 is made up of 13 amino acids. V gave up 3 bases and J gave up 3 bases, with 8 bases separating them. The CDR3 loop reads CASSFGADTEAFF. The DNA for the CDR3 is TGTGCCAGCAGTTTCGGTGCGGACACTGAAGCTTTCTTT.

The V call is TRBV25-1, the J call TRBJ1-1; D remains ambiguous. Trimming removed 7 bases at V and 1 base at J, with 4 bases between. Germline V gene lookup returns CDR1 MGHDK and CDR2 SYGVNS. The CDR3 runs 11 residues. The CDR3 DNA sequence: TGTGCCAGCATGGAGAACACTGAAGCTTTCTTT. It specifies CASMENTEAFF.

The chain uses TRBV19 and TRBJ2-7; the match to TRBD2 covers 14 bases. J gave up 4 bases and V 2 bases, and 10 bases lay outside the gene matches. The CDR3 is made up of 18 amino acids. Germline lookup yields CDR1 LNHDA and CDR2 SQIVND (reference sequence). In nucleotides, the CDR3 is TGTGCCAGTAGTATATACGGCCCTCGGACTAGCGGGAGGTACGAGCAGTACTTC. Its protein product is CASSIYGPRTSGRYEQYF.

This rearrangement joins TRBV28 to TRBJ1-2; D not certain. There are 15 residues in the CDR3. Per germline, CDR1 MDHEN and CDR2 SYDVKM. Trimming took off 5 bases at V and 7 bases at J, with 20 bases between the two ends. The CDR3 protein is CASSPASSRAAGYTF. In DNA form, the CDR3 reads TGTGCCAGCAGTCCGGCTAGTTCAAGGGCGGCTGGCTACACCTTC.

The count of this clone is one. This chain links TRBV19 with TRBJ2-3; 13 positions match TRBD2. Germline V gene data show CDR1 as LNHDA and CDR2 as SQIVND (reference sequence). This CDR3 contains 15 residues. With V trimmed by 4 bases and J by 4 bases, 2 bases remained unmatched. In nucleotides, the CDR3 is TGTGCCAGTAGTACAGGACTAGCGGGAGCAGATACGCAGTATTTT. This translates into CASSTGLAGADTQYF.

V and J are TRBV18 and TRBJ2-6, with no clear D. Trimming stripped 3 bases from V and 7 bases from J, with 1 base between. The germline V gene has CDR1 KGHSH and CDR2 LQKENI. CDR3 length equals 11 residues. The CDR3: CASSPANVLTF. The CDR3 DNA reads as TGTGCCAGCTCACCTGCCAACGTCCTGACTTTC.

V usage is TRBV7-6 and J usage is TRBJ2-7; 11 bases map to TRBD2. In germline, CDR1 is SGHVS, CDR2 FNYEAQ. CDR3 length equals 16 residues. With 5 bases clipped from V and 2 bases from J, the junction kept 8 bases outside the gene matches. The CDR3: CASSTQLAGVTYEQYF. The CDR3 DNA sequence: TGTGCCAGCAGCACGCAACTAGCGGGAGTAACCTACGAGCAGTACTTC.

There are a few counts of this clone. The CDR3 is CASSLVGDNQPQHF. CDR3 DNA sequence: TGTGCCAGCAGCTTAGTGGGGGACAATCAGCCCCAGCATTTT. The chain couples TRBV7-9 to TRBJ1-5; maybe TRBD1 (5 bases). V gave up 1 base and J gave up 3 bases, with 7 bases separating them. The CDR3 runs 14 residues. Germline V CDR1 and CDR2: SEHNR, FQNEAQ (reference sequence).

This clone appeared a few times. Other DNA sequences in this sample translate to the same CDR3. J is TRBJ1-5 and V is TRBV20-1; D call uncertain. CDR1 and CDR2 from the germline V gene are DFQATT and SNEGSKA (reference sequence). V dropped 5 bases and J dropped 5 bases, with 7 bases sitting between them. The CDR3 has 11 residues. DNA for the CDR3: TGCAGTGCTGGAGGACATCAGCCCCAGCATTTT. Protein product: CSAGGHQPQHF.

In the case of this clone: Other DNA sequences in this sample translate to the same CDR3. The chain is built from TRBV7-9 and TRBJ1-1, with D maybe TRBD1 (5 bases). Trimming left V 7 bases short and J 0 bases short, with 9 bases between. CDR3 length: 13 residues. The germline CDR1 and CDR2 sequences are SEHNR and FQNEAQ (reference sequence). The CDR3 loop reads CASTGAMNTEAFF. CDR3 nucleotides: TGTGCCAGCACCGGGGCCATGAACACTGAAGCTTTCTTT.

V usage is TRBV27 and J usage is TRBJ2-1, with D maybe TRBD2 (6 bases). The CDR3 is 14 residues long. The V end was cut by 7 bases, the J end by 0 bases, with 10 bases between. Germline values: CDR1 MNHEY, CDR2 SMNVEV (reference sequence). The CDR3 sequence is CASMDGSSYNEQFF. CDR3 in DNA: TGTGCCAGCATGGACGGGAGCTCCTACAATGAGCAGTTCTTC.

The rearrangement joins TRBV28 to TRBJ2-3; D possibly uses TRBD1 or TRBD2 (5 bases each). Germline assignment: CDR1 MDHEN and CDR2 SYDVKM. This CDR3 spans 14 amino acids. The V end lost 2 bases, the J end lost 4 bases, and 10 bases lay between the germline ends. The CDR3 DNA sequence: TGTGCCAGCAGTTTACAGGGAGTACCAGATACGCAGTATTTT. It translates to CASSLQGVPDTQYF.

This clone has a single count. The identical CDR3 is also encoded by other nucleotide sequences in the sample. In DNA, the CDR3 is TGTGCCAGCAGTTCCGGGTTGGAGACCCAGTACTTC. Translating gives CASSSGLETQYF. The rearrangement uses TRBV28 and TRBJ2-5; no clear D gene. Germline V lookup: CDR1 MDHEN, CDR2 SYDVKM. V was shortened by 4 bases and J by 5 bases, with 8 bases between the two germline ends. This CDR3 is 12 amino acids long.

This clone was counted between two and nine times. The V and J genes are TRBV11-2 and TRBJ2-2; D not resolved. CDR1 and CDR2 from the germline V gene are SGHAT and FQNNGV. The CDR3 has 13 residues. Trimming left V 2 bases short and J 3 bases short, with 4 bases between. This CDR3 reads CASSLPDTGELFF. CDR3 nucleotides: TGTGCCAGCAGCTTACCAGACACCGGGGAGCTGTTTTTT.

The chain combines TRBV7-8 with TRBJ1-4; 8 nucleotides agree with TRBD1. CDR3 length equals 16 residues. V dropped 5 bases and J dropped 8; count of bases not matched to a gene: 13. Germline CDR1 reads SGHVS; CDR2 reads FQNEAQ. CDR3 region: CASSNEGRGRREKLFF. CDR3 bases: TGTGCCAGCAGCAATGAAGGCAGGGGGCGGAGGGAAAAACTGTTTTTT. Based on the CDR3 plus reference TRBV7-8 and TRBJ1-4, the full variable domain is GAGVSQSPRYKVAKRGQDVALRCDPISGHVSLFWYQQALGQGPEFLTYFQNEAQLDKSGLPSDRFFAERPEGSVSTLKIQRTQQEDSAVYLCASSNEGRGRREKLFFGSGTQLSVL.

This clone came up once. The rearrangement uses TRBV7-6 and TRBJ2-5; TRBD1 aligns across 9 bases. V was pared by 4 bases and J by 2 bases, with 5 bases of the junction left unmatched. This CDR3 region has 15 residues. In germline, CDR1 is SGHVS, CDR2 FNYEAQ. The CDR3 DNA reads as TGTGCCAGCAGCTCGAACAGGGGGCGGCAAGAGACCCAGTACTTC. The encoded protein is CASSSNRGRQETQYF.

This clone was picked up a small number of times. The J gene is TRBJ2-5, the V gene TRBV19; D not resolved. V shed 4 bases and J shed 4 bases, with 16 bases lying between them. This CDR3 region has 15 residues. In germline, CDR1 is LNHDA, CDR2 SQIVND (reference sequence). The CDR3 spells CASSSDPGYRETQYF. The CDR3 nucleotides are TGTGCCAGTAGTAGCGATCCGGGCTACCGAGAGACCCAGTACTTC.

CDR3 nucleotide sequence: TGCAGCGTTCAGCCGTCGGGAAATCAGCCCCAGCATTTT. Translating gives CSVQPSGNQPQHF. The chain carries TRBV29-1 and TRBJ1-5, with D unclear. Germline V gives CDR1 SQVTM, CDR2 ANQGSEA. This CDR3 is 13 amino acids long. V lost 5 bases and J lost 4, with 12 bases in between.

This clone was recorded only once. The chain combines TRBV19 with TRBJ2-3; a weak D match, TRBD1 (5 bases). This CDR3 has 14 amino acids. With 7 bases removed from V and 4 bases from J, the gap between germline ends came to 15 bases. Germline CDR1 reads LNHDA; CDR2 reads SQIVND (reference sequence). CDR3 sequence: CASIDGLGADTQYF. DNA for the CDR3: TGTGCCAGTATCGACGGGCTAGGGGCAGATACGCAGTATTTT.

This clone has only a few counts. This rearrangement joins TRBV7-9 to TRBJ1-2; D is unresolved. V lost 2 bases and J 8 bases, leaving 9 bases between the germline ends. Germline V lookup: CDR1 SEHNR, CDR2 FQNEAQ (reference sequence). The CDR3 runs 12 residues. The CDR3 DNA is TGTGCCAGCAGCTTATTGCAGTTGGGCTACACCTTC. Translated, it gives CASSLLQLGYTF.

The chain carries TRBV5-1 and TRBJ2-7; no reliable D call. Trimming stripped 0 bases from V and 5 bases from J, with 21 bases between. The V gene's germline CDR1 is SGHRS and CDR2 YFSETQ. This CDR3 is built from 17 residues. The CDR3 sequence: CASSLGWAPPSPHEQYF. The CDR3 DNA sequence: TGCGCCAGCAGCTTGGGTTGGGCGCCTCCAAGCCCCCACGAGCAGTACTTC.

The chain has TRBV29-1 and TRBJ1-2, with TRBD1 identical over 8 bases. The V segment lost 6 bases and the J segment 4 bases; nucleotides outside the gene matches: 7. The CDR3 is 13 residues long. Germline-derived CDR1 and CDR2 are SQVTM and ANQGSEA. The CDR3 DNA reads as TGCAGCGTCGCGGGACAGGCAGCCTATGGCTACACCTTC. It specifies CSVAGQAAYGYTF.

The chain employs TRBV28 and TRBJ2-7; TRBD2 matches 12 bases. Trimming at V came to 10 bases and at J to 4 bases, leaving 2 bases not matched to a gene. The CDR3 length is 12 residues. Germline loops: CDR1 MDHEN, CDR2 SYDVKM. In nucleotides, the CDR3 is TGTGCCACCGGACTAGCGGGGTACGAGCAGTACTTC. This codes for CATGLAGYEQYF.

The chain recombines TRBV27 with TRBJ2-1; no firm D call. The CDR3 runs to 12 residues. With 6 bases removed from V and 7 bases from J, the gap between germline ends came to 10 bases. Germline loops: CDR1 MNHEY, CDR2 SMNVEV (reference sequence). The CDR3 sequence is CASRTLRNEQFF. In DNA form, the CDR3 reads TGTGCCAGCAGGACACTGAGAAATGAGCAGTTCTTC.

V usage is TRBV7-9 and J usage is TRBJ1-4; possible D gene TRBD1, 5 bases. This CDR3 is 14 amino acids long. Looked up from germline, CDR1 is SEHNR and CDR2 is FQNEAQ (reference sequence). V lost 5 bases to trimming and J lost 4 bases, with 11 bases between them. The CDR3 spells CASSRGGGNEKLFF. CDR3 nucleotides: TGTGCCAGCAGCCGTGGGGGAGGTAATGAAAAACTGTTTTTT.

V and J are TRBV7-8 and TRBJ1-4; no reliable D call. Germline V gene sequence: CDR1 SGHVS, CDR2 FQNEAQ. Trimming pared 1 base from V and 8 bases from J, leaving 8 bases between. This CDR3 is built from 13 residues. The CDR3 reads CASSLGGEEKLFF. The CDR3, as DNA: TGTGCCAGCAGCTTAGGCGGCGAGGAAAAACTGTTTTTT.

The chain combines TRBV28 with TRBJ1-5, with D maybe TRBD1 (6 bases). V dropped 5 bases and J dropped 2 bases, with 10 bases sitting between them. The CDR3 has 14 amino acids. The germline gives CDR1 MDHEN, CDR2 SYDVKM. The CDR3 is CASSAGAGNQPQHF. The CDR3 DNA reads TGTGCCAGCAGTGCAGGGGCTGGCAATCAGCCCCAGCATTTT.

The rearrangement uses TRBV6-6 and TRBJ2-2, with 9 nucleotides matching TRBD1. V was clipped by 11 bases and J by 0 bases; unmatched bases: 10. The CDR3 totals 16 residues. CDR1 and CDR2 from the germline V gene are MNHNY and SVGAGI (reference sequence). The CDR3: CAARDRAKANTGELFF. CDR3 nucleotides: TGTGCCGCTCGGGACAGGGCCAAGGCGAACACCGGGGAGCTGTTTTTT.